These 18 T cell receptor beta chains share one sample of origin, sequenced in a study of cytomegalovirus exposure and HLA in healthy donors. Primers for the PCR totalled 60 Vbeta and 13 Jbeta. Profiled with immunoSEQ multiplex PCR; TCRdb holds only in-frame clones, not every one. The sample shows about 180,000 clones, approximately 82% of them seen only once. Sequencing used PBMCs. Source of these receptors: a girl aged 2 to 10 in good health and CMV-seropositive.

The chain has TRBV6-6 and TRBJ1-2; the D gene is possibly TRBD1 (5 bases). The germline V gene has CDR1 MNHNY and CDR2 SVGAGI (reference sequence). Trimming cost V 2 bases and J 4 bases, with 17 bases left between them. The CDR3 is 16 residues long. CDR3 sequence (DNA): TGTGCCAGCAGTTACGCCGGGGAGGGACGAGGCTATGGCTACACCTTC. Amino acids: CASSYAGEGRGYGYTF.

CDR3 bases: TGTGCCATCAGTGAGTCGACGCTAGCGGGAGCGGAGCAGTTCTTC. Protein sequence: CAISESTLAGAEQFF. J is TRBJ2-1 and V is TRBV10-3; TRBD2 agrees at 10 bases. CDR1 and CDR2 from the germline V gene are ENHRY and SYGVKD. Trimming took 0 bases from V and 10 from J; bases not matched to a gene: 6. The CDR3 sequence is 15 residues long.

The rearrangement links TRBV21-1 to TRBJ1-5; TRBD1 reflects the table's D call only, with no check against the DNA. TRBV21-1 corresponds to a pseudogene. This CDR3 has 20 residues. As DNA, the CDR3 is TGTGCCAGCAGCAACGACGCGTTAGGTGTAAAATTTACAGGCAATCAGCCCCAGCATTTT. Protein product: CASSNDALGVKFTGNQPQHF.

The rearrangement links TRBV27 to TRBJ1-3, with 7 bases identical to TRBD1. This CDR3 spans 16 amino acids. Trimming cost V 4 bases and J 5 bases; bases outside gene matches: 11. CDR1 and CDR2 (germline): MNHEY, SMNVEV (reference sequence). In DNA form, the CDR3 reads TGTGCCAGCAGTTCGTTTTCAGGGGGTAGTAGAAACACCATATATTTT. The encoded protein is CASSSFSGGSRNTIYF.

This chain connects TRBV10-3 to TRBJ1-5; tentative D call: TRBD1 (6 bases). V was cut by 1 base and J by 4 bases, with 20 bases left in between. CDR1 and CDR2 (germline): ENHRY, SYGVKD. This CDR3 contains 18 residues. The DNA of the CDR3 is TGTGCCATCAGTGAGTTTCCGTCTGACAGGCGAATAAATCAGCCCCAGCATTTT. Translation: CAISEFPSDRRINQPQHF.

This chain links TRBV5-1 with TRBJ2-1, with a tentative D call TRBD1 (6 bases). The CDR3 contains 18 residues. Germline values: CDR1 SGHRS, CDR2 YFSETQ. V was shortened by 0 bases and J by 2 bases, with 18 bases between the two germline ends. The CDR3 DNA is TGCGCCAGCAGCTTGGGATGGACAGCCGGACCAACCTACAATGAGCAGTTCTTC. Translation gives CASSLGWTAGPTYNEQFF.

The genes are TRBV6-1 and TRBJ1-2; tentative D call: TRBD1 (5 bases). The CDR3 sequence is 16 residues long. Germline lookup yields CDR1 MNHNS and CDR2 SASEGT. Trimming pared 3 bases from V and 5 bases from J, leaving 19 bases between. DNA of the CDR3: TGTGCCAGCAGTGAGGGGCAGTTTAGTTGGAGTTATGGCTACACCTTC. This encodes CASSEGQFSWSYGYTF.

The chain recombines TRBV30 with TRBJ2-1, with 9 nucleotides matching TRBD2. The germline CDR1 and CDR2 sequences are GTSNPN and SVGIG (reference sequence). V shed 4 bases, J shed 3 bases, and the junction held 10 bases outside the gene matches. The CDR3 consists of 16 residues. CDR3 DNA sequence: TGTGCCTGGACTAGCGGGGCGGCACCCCTCTACAATGAGCAGTTCTTC. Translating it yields CAWTSGAAPLYNEQFF.

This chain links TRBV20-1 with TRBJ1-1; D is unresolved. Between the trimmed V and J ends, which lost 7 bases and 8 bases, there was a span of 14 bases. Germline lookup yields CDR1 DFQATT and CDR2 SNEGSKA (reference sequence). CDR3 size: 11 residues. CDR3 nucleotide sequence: TGCAGTGTCAGCCCATTGAGGGAAGCTTTCTTT. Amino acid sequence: CSVSPLREAFF.

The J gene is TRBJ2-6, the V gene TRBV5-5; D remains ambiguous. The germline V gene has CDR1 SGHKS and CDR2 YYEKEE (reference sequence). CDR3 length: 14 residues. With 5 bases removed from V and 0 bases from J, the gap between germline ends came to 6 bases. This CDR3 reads CASSQFSGANVLTF. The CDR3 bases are TGTGCCAGCAGTCAGTTCTCTGGGGCCAACGTCCTGACTTTC.

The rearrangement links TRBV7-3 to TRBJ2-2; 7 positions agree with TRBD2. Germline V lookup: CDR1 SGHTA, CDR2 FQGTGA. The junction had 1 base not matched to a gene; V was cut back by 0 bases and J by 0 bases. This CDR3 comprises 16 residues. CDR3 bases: TGTGCCAGCAGCTTAACGGGAGGGACGAACACCGGGGAGCTGTTTTTT. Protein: CASSLTGGTNTGELFF.

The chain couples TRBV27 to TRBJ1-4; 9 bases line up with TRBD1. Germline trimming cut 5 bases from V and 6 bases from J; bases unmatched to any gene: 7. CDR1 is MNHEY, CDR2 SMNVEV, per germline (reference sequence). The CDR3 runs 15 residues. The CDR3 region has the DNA TGTGCCAGCAGTCCTTCCGGGACAGGGTATGAAAAACTGTTTTTT. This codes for CASSPSGTGYEKLFF.

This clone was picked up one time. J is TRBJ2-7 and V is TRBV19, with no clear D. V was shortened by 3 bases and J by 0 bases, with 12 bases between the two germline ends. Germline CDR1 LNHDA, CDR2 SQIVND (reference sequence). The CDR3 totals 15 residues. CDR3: CASSIYGQSSYEQYF. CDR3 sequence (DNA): TGTGCCAGTAGTATTTATGGGCAGAGCTCCTACGAGCAGTACTTC.

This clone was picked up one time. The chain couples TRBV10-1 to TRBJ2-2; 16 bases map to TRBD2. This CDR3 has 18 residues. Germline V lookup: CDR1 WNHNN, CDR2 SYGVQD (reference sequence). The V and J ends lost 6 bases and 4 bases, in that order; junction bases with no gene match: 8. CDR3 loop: CASSAGTSGRAFTGELFF. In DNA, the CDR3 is TGCGCCAGCAGCGCCGGGACTAGCGGGAGGGCCTTCACCGGGGAGCTGTTTTTT.

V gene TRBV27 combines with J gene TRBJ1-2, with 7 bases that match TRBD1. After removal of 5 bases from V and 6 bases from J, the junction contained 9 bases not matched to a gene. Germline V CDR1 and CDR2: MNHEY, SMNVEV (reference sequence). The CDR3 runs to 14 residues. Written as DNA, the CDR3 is TGTGCCAGCAGTGGAGACAGGGAAGGCCATGGCTACACCTTC. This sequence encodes CASSGDREGHGYTF.

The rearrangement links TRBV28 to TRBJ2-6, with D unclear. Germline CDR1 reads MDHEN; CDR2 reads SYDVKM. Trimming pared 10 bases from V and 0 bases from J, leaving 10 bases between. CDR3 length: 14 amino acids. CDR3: CATSMISGANVLTF. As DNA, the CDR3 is TGTGCCACCTCTATGATCTCTGGGGCCAACGTCCTGACTTTC.

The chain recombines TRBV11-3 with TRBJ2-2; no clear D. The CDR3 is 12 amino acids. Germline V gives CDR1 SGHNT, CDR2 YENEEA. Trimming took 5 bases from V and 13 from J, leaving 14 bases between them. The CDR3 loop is CASSPDRWRLFF. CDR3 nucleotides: TGTGCCAGCAGCCCCGACCGCTGGAGGCTGTTTTTT.

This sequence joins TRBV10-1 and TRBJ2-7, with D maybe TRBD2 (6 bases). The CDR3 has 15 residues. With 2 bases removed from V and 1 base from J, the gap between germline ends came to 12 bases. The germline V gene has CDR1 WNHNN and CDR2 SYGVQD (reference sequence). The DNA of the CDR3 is TGCGCCAGCAGTGAGGGGGCCGGGACTTCCTACGAGCAGTACTTC. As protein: CASSEGAGTSYEQYF.